The rows below give T cell receptor beta chains drawn from one sample of a study of control samples from healthy donors and cancer patients. The data were produced by immunoSEQ multiplex PCR, yet TCRdb's version contains in-frame clones alone and is incomplete. The sample records around 110,000 clones, over 90% being singletons. Sequencing used blood. These receptors came from a man between 25 and 39 years old in good health. CDR3s include the opening cysteine and the closing phenylalanine or tryptophan. A D gene is named only where the DNA matches it firmly. Size is omitted from some rows. Given values are once, few, many or a class for expanded clones.

length: 13; D: -; V: TRBV11-2; size: -; J: TRBJ2-3; DNA: TGTGCCAGCGGAACGTGGGGGACAGATACGCAGTATTTT; CDR3: CASGTWGTDTQYF
length: 14; D: -; V: TRBV19; size: -; J: TRBJ2-6; DNA: TGTGCCAGTAGTATTGGGTATGGGGCCAACGTCCTGACTTTC; CDR3: CASSIGYGANVLTF
length: 15; D: -; V: TRBV5-1; size: -; J: TRBJ2-1; DNA: TGCGCCAGCCGGGATCAGGGGGGGCCGTACAATGAGCAGTTCTTC; CDR3: CASRDQGGPYNEQFF
length: 13; D: -; V: TRBV18; size: -; J: TRBJ1-1; DNA: TGTGCCAGCTCACCGGATTTAGTCACTGAAGCTTTCTTT; CDR3: CASSPDLVTEAFF
length: 15; D: TRBD2; V: TRBV27; size: -; J: TRBJ2-7; DNA: TGTGCCAGCAGTTTTACACGGGGGGGATCCTACGAGCAGTACTTC; CDR3: CASSFTRGGSYEQYF
length: 14; D: -; V: TRBV5-1; size: -; J: TRBJ1-2; DNA: TGCGCCAGCAGCTTGGCAGGCTCTAACTATGGCTACACCTTC; CDR3: CASSLAGSNYGYTF
length: 13; D: -; V: TRBV10-1; size: once; J: TRBJ2-2; DNA: TGCGCCAGCAGTGAGGGGTACACCGGGGAGCTGTTTTTT; CDR3: CASSEGYTGELFF
length: 15; D: -; V: TRBV27; size: -; J: TRBJ1-4; DNA: TGTGCCAGCAGTATGGGACCGGCAACTAATGAAAAACTGTTTTTT; CDR3: CASSMGPATNEKLFF
length: 15; D: -; V: TRBV7-6; size: -; J: TRBJ2-5; DNA: TGTGCCAGCAGCGGACAGAAGGGGTCCCCAGAGACCCAGTACTTC; CDR3: CASSGQKGSPETQYF
length: 15; D: -; V: TRBV4-2; size: -; J: TRBJ1-1; DNA: TGTGCCAGCAGCCATCTTGGGACCAAGGACACTGAAGCTTTCTTT; CDR3: CASSHLGTKDTEAFF
length: 13; D: -; V: TRBV11-3; size: -; J: TRBJ1-1; DNA: TGTGCCAGCAGCCCCCGCATGAACACTGAAGCTTTCTTT; CDR3: CASSPRMNTEAFF
length: 15; D: -; V: TRBV5-1; size: -; J: TRBJ2-3; DNA: TGCGCCAGCAGCTTGGACGGGGGGCGGGTAGATACGCAGTATTTT; CDR3: CASSLDGGRVDTQYF
length: 12; D: -; V: TRBV27; size: -; J: TRBJ2-1; DNA: TGTGCCAGCAGTGACAGTTCCGATGAGCAGTTCTTC; CDR3: CASSDSSDEQFF
length: 13; D: -; V: TRBV5-1; size: -; J: TRBJ2-2; DNA: TGCGCCAGCAGCTTGCTTCTCACCGGGGAGCTGTTTTTT; CDR3: CASSLLLTGELFF
length: 15; D: -; V: TRBV5-1; size: -; J: TRBJ1-4; DNA: TGCGCCAGCACCCACAGGTTTGGGACTAATGAAAAACTGTTTTTT; CDR3: CASTHRFGTNEKLFF
length: 14; D: -; V: TRBV19; size: once; J: TRBJ2-1; DNA: TGTGCCAGTAGCGTAGCGGTCTCCTACAATGAGCAGTTCTTC; CDR3: CASSVAVSYNEQFF
length: 17; D: TRBD2; V: TRBV2; size: -; J: TRBJ2-5; DNA: TGTGCCAGCAGTGTACGAAGCGGGGGAACGTACCAAGAGACCCAGTACTTC; CDR3: CASSVRSGGTYQETQYF
length: 17; D: TRBD1; V: TRBV7-9; size: once; J: TRBJ1-2; DNA: TGTGCCAGCCTCACACGTCCCTCCGGAGGGACAGCCTATGGCTACACCTTC; CDR3: CASLTRPSGGTAYGYTF
length: 12; D: -; V: TRBV2; size: -; J: TRBJ2-3; DNA: TGTGCCAGCAGAGATGACTCAGATACGCAGTATTTT; CDR3: CASRDDSDTQYF
length: 13; D: -; V: TRBV6-5; size: once; J: TRBJ1-1; DNA: TGTGCCAGCAGTACCACCCAGGGAACTGAAGCTTTCTTT; CDR3: CASSTTQGTEAFF
length: 16; D: -; V: TRBV7-9; size: -; J: TRBJ2-3; DNA: TGTGCCAGCAGCTTAGTGGTTGGGGGGCGGACAGATACGCAGTATTTT; CDR3: CASSLVVGGRTDTQYF
length: 17; D: -; V: TRBV7-2; size: -; J: TRBJ2-3; DNA: TGTGCCAGCAGCTTAGATATTCGCGGGGTCGGCACAGATACGCAGTATTTT; CDR3: CASSLDIRGVGTDTQYF
length: 15; D: -; V: TRBV5-5; size: -; J: TRBJ2-1; DNA: TGTGCCAGCAGCTTGGGAGGGAGCTCCTACAATGAGCAGTTCTTC; CDR3: CASSLGGSSYNEQFF
length: 16; D: TRBD1; V: TRBV15; size: -; J: TRBJ2-2; DNA: TGTGCCACCAGCAGGATGGGACAGGGGAACACCGGGGAGCTGTTTTTT; CDR3: CATSRMGQGNTGELFF
length: 22; D: TRBD1; V: TRBV4-2; size: -; J: TRBJ2-5; DNA: TGTGCCAGCAGCCGATACGCTCGGGTAGGAAGGACAGGGCTCCTCGAAAAAGAGACCCAGTACTTC; CDR3: CASSRYARVGRTGLLEKETQYF
length: 15; D: TRBD2; V: TRBV27; size: -; J: TRBJ2-7; DNA: TGTGCCAGCAGTTTATACGTGGCTAGCGGCTACGAGCAGTACTTC; CDR3: CASSLYVASGYEQYF
length: 15; D: -; V: TRBV5-5; size: -; J: TRBJ1-6; DNA: TGTGCCAGCAGCTTGTCGCAGGGTAATAATTCACCCCTCCACTTT; CDR3: CASSLSQGNNSPLHF
length: 12; D: -; V: TRBV12-3/TRBV12-4; size: -; J: TRBJ1-3; DNA: TGTGCCAGCAGTTATTTTGGAAACACCATATATTTT; CDR3: CASSYFGNTIYF
length: 15; D: TRBD1; V: TRBV7-9; size: -; J: TRBJ2-3; DNA: TGTGCCAGCAGCTTGAGGACAGGGGTCACAGATACGCAGTATTTT; CDR3: CASSLRTGVTDTQYF
length: 14; D: TRBD1; V: TRBV2; size: -; J: TRBJ1-6; DNA: TGTGCCAGCAGCCGACAGGGAAATAATTCACCCCTCCACTTT; CDR3: CASSRQGNNSPLHF
length: 14; D: -; V: TRBV5-5; size: -; J: TRBJ1-5; DNA: TGTGCCAGCAGCTTGGAGGGGCAGGTTCAGCCCCAGCATTTT; CDR3: CASSLEGQVQPQHF
length: 16; D: TRBD2; V: TRBV19; size: -; J: TRBJ2-5; DNA: TGTGCCAGTAGTATCCAAAGCGGGGGGGCCCAAGAGACCCAGTACTTC; CDR3: CASSIQSGGAQETQYF
length: 13; D: -; V: TRBV30; size: -; J: TRBJ1-4; DNA: TGTGCCTGGAGGACCGCCGCCAAGGAAAAACTGTTTTTT; CDR3: CAWRTAAKEKLFF
length: 15; D: TRBD1; V: TRBV24-1; size: -; J: TRBJ1-4; DNA: TGTGCCACCAGTGATGGGGGGACAGGCGGTGAAAAACTGTTTTTT; CDR3: CATSDGGTGGEKLFF
length: 16; D: TRBD1; V: TRBV11-2; size: -; J: TRBJ1-2; DNA: TGTGCCAGCAGCTTGGGACAGGGGGCCTCATTCTATGGCTACACCTTC; CDR3: CASSLGQGASFYGYTF
length: 16; D: -; V: TRBV29-1; size: -; J: TRBJ2-1; DNA: TGCAGCGTTGAAGATCTTCGACGGACGGATCACAATGAGCAGTTCTTC; CDR3: CSVEDLRRTDHNEQFF
length: 13; D: -; V: TRBV10-2; size: -; J: TRBJ1-1; DNA: TGCGCCAGCAGTGAGATGGGGAACACTGAAGCTTTCTTT; CDR3: CASSEMGNTEAFF
length: 14; D: -; V: TRBV7-2; size: -; J: TRBJ1-1; DNA: TGTGCCAGCAGCTTAGAGTCCAGATACACTGAAGCTTTCTTT; CDR3: CASSLESRYTEAFF
length: 13; D: -; V: TRBV24-1; size: once; J: TRBJ2-2; DNA: TGTGCCACCAGTGAAAGGAACCCCGGGGAGCTGTTTTTT; CDR3: CATSERNPGELFF
length: 15; D: -; V: TRBV11-2; size: once; J: TRBJ2-7; DNA: TGTGCCAGCAGCTCTGTCCTAGGAGTATCGCTCGAGCAGTACTTC; CDR3: CASSSVLGVSLEQYF
length: 16; D: TRBD1; V: TRBV28; size: once; J: TRBJ1-6; DNA: TGTGCCAGCACCCCCCAGGCTGGGACAGAGAATTCACCCCTCCACTTT; CDR3: CASTPQAGTENSPLHF
length: 14; D: TRBD1; V: TRBV19; size: -; J: TRBJ1-6; DNA: TGTGCCAGTAGTCCAGGGACAGGGCGGGCACCCCTCCACTTT; CDR3: CASSPGTGRAPLHF
length: 12; D: -; V: TRBV19; size: -; J: TRBJ1-2; DNA: TGTGCCAGTAGGATTACTAACTATGGCTACACCTTC; CDR3: CASRITNYGYTF
length: 13; D: -; V: TRBV5-1; size: -; J: TRBJ2-1; DNA: TGCGCCAGCAGCTTGCGTCCCGGGAATGAGCAGTTCTTC; CDR3: CASSLRPGNEQFF
length: 11; D: -; V: TRBV9; size: once; J: TRBJ1-1; DNA: TGTGCCAGCAGCGCTGGGACAGAAGCTTTCTTT; CDR3: CASSAGTEAFF
length: 15; D: -; V: TRBV10-3; size: -; J: TRBJ1-2; DNA: TGTGCCATCAAGGCTAAGTCGACAGCCGACTATGGCTACACCTTC; CDR3: CAIKAKSTADYGYTF
length: 13; D: -; V: TRBV28; size: -; J: TRBJ2-7; DNA: TGTGCCAGCAGTTTTATAGGCTCCTACGAGCAGTACTTC; CDR3: CASSFIGSYEQYF
length: 15; D: -; V: TRBV24-1; size: -; J: TRBJ2-2; DNA: TGTGCCACCAGTGATTCGGGGCTAAACACCGGGGAGCTGTTTTTT; CDR3: CATSDSGLNTGELFF
length: 13; D: -; V: TRBV14; size: once; J: TRBJ1-1; DNA: TGTGCCAGCAGCCAAAAGATGAACACTGAAGCTTTCTTT; CDR3: CASSQKMNTEAFF
length: 16; D: -; V: TRBV24-1; size: -; J: TRBJ2-1; DNA: TGTGCCACCAGTGATTGGGACTCGAGCTCCTACAATGAGCAGTTCTTC; CDR3: CATSDWDSSSYNEQFF
length: 17; D: -; V: TRBV5-6; size: -; J: TRBJ1-3; DNA: TGTGCCAGCAGCTTTGGCCCGGGACTGATCTCTGGAAACACCATATATTTT; CDR3: CASSFGPGLISGNTIYF
length: 13; D: TRBD2; V: TRBV5-1; size: once; J: TRBJ2-4; DNA: TGCGCCAGCAGCACCGGGGGGGAACCCATTCAGTACTTC; CDR3: CASSTGGEPIQYF